The entry below gives a single T cell receptor beta chain sequence along with its context. The junction differs from germline at one of its ends, possibly a read error. This specimen belongs to a study of blood T cell repertoires in COVID-19. Study context: The study drew acute and convalescent COVID-19 samples from the United States, Italy and Spain. Nucleic acid was either cDNA or gDNA, and it came from T cells, B-cell-depleted T cells, or PBMCs.

The CDR3 consists of 16 residues. The germline V gene encodes CDR1 SNHLY and CDR2 FYNNEI. Original analysis: Reference gene primer amplification gave nucleated cell count estimates. Method: immunoSEQ multiplex PCR; TCRdb's copy keeps in-frame clones and lacks some. That table furnishes V, J and clone size, whereas the DNA furnished D and trimming. The sample holds under 350,000 clones; 70% to 90% are singletons and the top ten take roughly 4%. The sequence derives from a man aged 18 to 29 with active or convalescent COVID-19. The V call is TRBV2, the J call TRBJ1-2; D call uncertain. Sequences were obtained from peripheral blood. In nucleotides, the CDR3 is TGTGCCAGCAGGGAAGGGTGGGCTTCGGAAGTGGATGGCTACACCTTC. It encodes CASREGWASEVDGYTF.